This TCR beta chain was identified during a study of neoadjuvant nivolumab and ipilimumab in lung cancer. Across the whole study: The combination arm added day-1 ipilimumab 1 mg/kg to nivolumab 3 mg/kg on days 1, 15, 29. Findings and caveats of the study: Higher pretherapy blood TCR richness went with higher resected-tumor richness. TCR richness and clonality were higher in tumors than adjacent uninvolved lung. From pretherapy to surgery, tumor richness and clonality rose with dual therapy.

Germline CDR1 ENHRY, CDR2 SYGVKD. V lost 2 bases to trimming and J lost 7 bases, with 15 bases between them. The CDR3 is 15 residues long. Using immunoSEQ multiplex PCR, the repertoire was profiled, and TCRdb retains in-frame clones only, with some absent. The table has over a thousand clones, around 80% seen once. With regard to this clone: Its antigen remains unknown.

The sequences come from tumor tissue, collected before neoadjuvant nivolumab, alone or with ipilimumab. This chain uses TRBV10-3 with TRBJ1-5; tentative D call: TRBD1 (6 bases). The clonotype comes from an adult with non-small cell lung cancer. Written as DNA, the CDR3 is TGTGCCATCAGTGAGGTAACAGGGATAGTACAGCCCCAGCATTTT. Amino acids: CAISEVTGIVQPQHF.